The T cell receptor (beta chain) described here comes from a study of Graves' ophthalmopathy and Graves' hyperthyroidism. Beta-chain TCR CDR3 regions were amplified from RNA transcripts. The library came from an HTBI-primed first-round RT-PCR and a second-round multiplex PCR. TCRdb itself ran the multiplex PCR reads through MiXCR, one entry per CDR3 protein. The repertoire holds 150,000 to 200,000 distinct CDR3 sequences, with approximately 40% as singletons. This CDR3 comprises 14 residues. V lost 3 bases and J 5 bases, leaving 14 bases between the germline ends. This clonotype was recorded at least ten times. Its antigen is undetermined. Study results and limitations: The model's prediction of ophthalmopathy progression had 70.59% sensitivity and approximately 76% specificity. Blood also held most thyroid clonotypes expanded above 0.001 frequency.

The authors diagnosed from clinical symptoms, serum thyroxine, TRAb, thyroid ultrasound and orbital computed tomography. About 10 ml of fresh blood yielded the PBMCs by density gradient. The receptor's source is a man between 25 and 39 years old with Graves' ophthalmopathy. Sequencing input: peripheral blood. The rearrangement uses TRBV12-3 or TRBV12-4 and TRBJ2-7, with D perhaps matching TRBD1 (8 bases). CDR3 DNA: TGTGCCAGCAGTTTTTGGACAGGGAGGGACGAGCAGTACTTC. Protein sequence: CASSFWTGRDEQYF.